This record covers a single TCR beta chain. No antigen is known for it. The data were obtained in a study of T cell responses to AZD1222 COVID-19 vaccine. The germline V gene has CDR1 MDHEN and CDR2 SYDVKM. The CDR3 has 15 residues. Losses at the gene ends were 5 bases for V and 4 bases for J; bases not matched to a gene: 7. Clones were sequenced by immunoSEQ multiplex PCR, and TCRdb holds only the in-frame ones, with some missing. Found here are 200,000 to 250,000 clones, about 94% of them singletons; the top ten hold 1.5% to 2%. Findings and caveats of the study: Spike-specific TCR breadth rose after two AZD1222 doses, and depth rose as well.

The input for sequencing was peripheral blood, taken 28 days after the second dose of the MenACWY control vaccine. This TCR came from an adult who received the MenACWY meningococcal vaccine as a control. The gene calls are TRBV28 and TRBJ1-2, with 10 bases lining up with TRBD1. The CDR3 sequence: CASSTGQGFVYGYTF. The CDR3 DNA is TGTGCCAGCAGTACGGGACAGGGGTTCGTCTATGGCTACACCTTC.